What follows are 14 T cell receptor beta chains derived from one specimen sequenced in a study of OX40 agonist ivuxolimab in advanced cancers. Profiled with immunoSEQ multiplex PCR; TCRdb holds only in-frame clones, not every one. This table holds some 68,000 clones, approximately 86% found once. The sequenced sample was CD4+ or CD8+ T cells sorted from blood, obtained in a trial of the OX40 agonist ivuxolimab. Receptors were obtained from an adult with an advanced solid tumor such as melanoma, head and neck, liver or kidney cancer.

The chain uses TRBV6-5 and TRBJ2-1, with a tentative D call TRBD2 (6 bases). The CDR3 consists of 13 residues. Germline assignment: CDR1 MNHEY and CDR2 SVGAGI. Deletions cut 5 bases from V and 5 bases from J, with 10 bases between. The CDR3 nucleotides are TGTGCCAGCAGTCCCGGGACTCACAATGAGCAGTTCTTC. This sequence encodes CASSPGTHNEQFF.

The chain recombines TRBV30 with TRBJ1-2; possible D gene TRBD1, 5 bases. Deletions cut 1 base from V and 2 bases from J, with 8 bases between. Germline V gene lookup returns CDR1 GTSNPN and CDR2 SVGIG (reference sequence). This CDR3 comprises 13 residues. CDR3 amino acids: CAWSAGRNYGYTF. The CDR3 DNA follows: TGTGCCTGGAGTGCGGGACGAAACTATGGCTACACCTTC.

A note on this clone: Other DNA variants within this sample encode the same CDR3. This chain uses TRBV6-5 with TRBJ1-1; 8 bases match TRBD1. Germline-derived CDR1 and CDR2 are MNHEY and SVGAGI. The CDR3 has 14 residues. Trimming removed 3 bases from V and 3 bases from J; junction bases left unmatched: 3. The CDR3 DNA reads as TGTGCCAGCAGTTATTCACAGGGGGACACTGAAGCTTTCTTT. Its protein product is CASSYSQGDTEAFF.

This clone occurred once. V and J are TRBV6-1 and TRBJ1-1; D is undetermined. The CDR3 has 15 residues. The germline gives CDR1 MNHNS, CDR2 SASEGT. V shed 3 bases and J shed 0 bases, with 11 bases lying between them. For the CDR3, the DNA is TGTGCCAGCAGTGAGTATCGGAACATGAACACTGAAGCTTTCTTT. Protein: CASSEYRNMNTEAFF.

The chain couples TRBV9 to TRBJ1-1; 8 nucleotides align to TRBD1. CDR1 SGDLS and CDR2 YYNGEE come from the germline V gene. The CDR3 has 15 residues. J lost 5 bases, V lost 2 bases, and 8 bases had no gene match. CDR3 coding DNA: TGTGCCAGCAGCGTGCAGGGGGCATTGGGGACTGAAGCTTTCTTT. As protein: CASSVQGALGTEAFF.

With regard to this clone: Other nucleotide sequences in the sample specify the same CDR3. The CDR3 reads CAWSGRNYGYTF. The DNA for the CDR3 is TGTGCCTGGAGTGGAAGGAACTATGGCTACACCTTC. The chain has TRBV30 and TRBJ1-2; D is ambiguous. Germline V CDR1 and CDR2: GTSNPN, SVGIG (reference sequence). The ends were cut back, 1 base at V and 2 bases at J, with 5 bases in the middle. This CDR3 contains 12 residues.

The chain employs TRBV9 and TRBJ2-1; 7 positions match TRBD1. Germline V gene data show CDR1 as SGDLS and CDR2 as YYNGEE. The junction had 12 bases not matched to a gene; V was cut back by 3 bases and J by 0 bases. This CDR3 contains 18 residues. CDR3 region: CASSATGQTISSYNEQFF. DNA of the CDR3: TGTGCCAGCAGCGCGACGGGACAGACGATAAGCTCCTACAATGAGCAGTTCTTC.

J is TRBJ2-3 and V is TRBV5-4; 7 nucleotides align to TRBD1. This CDR3 contains 16 residues. Germline lookup yields CDR1 SGHNT and CDR2 YYREEE (reference sequence). V shed 4 bases, J shed 3 bases, and the junction held 11 bases outside the gene matches. The CDR3 region has the DNA TGTGCCAGCAGCGATCCACAGGGGAAAGGGACAGATACGCAGTATTTT. Amino acids: CASSDPQGKGTDTQYF.

This clone was counted a single time. This chain uses TRBV6-6 with TRBJ2-1; 7 bases are shared with TRBD2. Germline loops: CDR1 MNHNY, CDR2 SVGAGI (reference sequence). The CDR3 is made up of 14 amino acids. V dropped 5 bases and J dropped 6; count of bases not matched to a gene: 7. DNA for the CDR3: TGTGCCAGCAGTACTAGCGTTTCGGGCAATGAGCAGTTCTTC. It encodes CASSTSVSGNEQFF.

This rearrangement joins TRBV28 to TRBJ1-5; D gene unclear. Germline V CDR1 and CDR2: MDHEN, SYDVKM. The CDR3 totals 14 residues. Trimming shortened V by 6 bases and J by 4 bases, and 13 bases separated the two germline ends. For the CDR3, the DNA is TGTGCCAGCAGCCGTCCCTTCGGGAATCAGCCCCAGCATTTT. This codes for CASSRPFGNQPQHF.

This chain connects TRBV28 to TRBJ1-1; D gene uncertain. CDR1 MDHEN and CDR2 SYDVKM come from the germline V gene. This CDR3 is built from 15 residues. V dropped 7 bases and J dropped 0 bases, with 15 bases sitting between them. CDR3 nucleotide sequence: TGTGCCAGCAATCCTGTAGGTGGGATGAACACTGAAGCTTTCTTT. Translation gives CASNPVGGMNTEAFF.

This clone showed up just once. The genes are TRBV6-4 and TRBJ1-4; 7 nucleotides agree with TRBD1. Germline trimming cut 5 bases from V and 8 bases from J; bases unmatched to any gene: 20. CDR3 length equals 18 residues. The germline V gene has CDR1 MRHNA and CDR2 SNTAGT. CDR3 sequence: CASSYLRQGPKSGEKLFF. The CDR3 DNA follows: TGTGCCAGCAGTTACTTAAGACAGGGACCCAAGTCGGGGGAAAAACTGTTTTTT.

Sample share makes this clone medium-sized. This rearrangement joins TRBV19 to TRBJ1-3; D is possibly TRBD1 (5 bases). The CDR3 extends over 15 amino acids. V lost 9 bases to trimming and J lost 2 bases, with 17 bases between them. Germline CDR1 LNHDA, CDR2 SQIVND (reference sequence). The chain's CDR3 is CASRGAGKTGNTIYF. The CDR3, as DNA: TGTGCCAGCCGCGGGGCGGGGAAGACTGGAAACACCATATATTTT.

This rearrangement joins TRBV30 to TRBJ2-1, with D perhaps TRBD2 (6 bases). V was cut by 4 bases and J by 3 bases, with 10 bases left in between. CDR3 size: 13 residues. CDR1 and CDR2 from the germline V gene are GTSNPN and SVGIG (reference sequence). This chain's CDR3 is CAWKRVGYNEQFF. For the CDR3, the DNA is TGTGCCTGGAAGCGGGTAGGCTACAATGAGCAGTTCTTC.